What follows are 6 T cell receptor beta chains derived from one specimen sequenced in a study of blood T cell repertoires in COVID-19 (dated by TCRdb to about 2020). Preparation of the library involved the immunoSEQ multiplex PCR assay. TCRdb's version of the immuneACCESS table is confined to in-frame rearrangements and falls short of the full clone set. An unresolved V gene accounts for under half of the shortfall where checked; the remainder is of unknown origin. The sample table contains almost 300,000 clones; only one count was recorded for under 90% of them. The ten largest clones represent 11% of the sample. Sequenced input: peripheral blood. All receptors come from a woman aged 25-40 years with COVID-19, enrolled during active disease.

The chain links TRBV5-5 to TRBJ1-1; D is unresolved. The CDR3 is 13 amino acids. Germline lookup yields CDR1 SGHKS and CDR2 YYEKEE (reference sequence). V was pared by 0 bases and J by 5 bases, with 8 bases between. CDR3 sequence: CASSLGEWTEAFF. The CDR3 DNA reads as TGTGCCAGCAGCTTGGGTGAGTGGACTGAAGCTTTCTTT.

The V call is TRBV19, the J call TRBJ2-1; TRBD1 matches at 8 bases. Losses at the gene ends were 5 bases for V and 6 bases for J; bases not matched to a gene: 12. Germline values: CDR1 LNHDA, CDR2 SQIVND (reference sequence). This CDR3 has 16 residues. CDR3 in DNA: TGTGCCAGTAGTCTCCACCCAGGGGGCGGAGGCAATGAGCAGTTCTTC. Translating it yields CASSLHPGGGGNEQFF.

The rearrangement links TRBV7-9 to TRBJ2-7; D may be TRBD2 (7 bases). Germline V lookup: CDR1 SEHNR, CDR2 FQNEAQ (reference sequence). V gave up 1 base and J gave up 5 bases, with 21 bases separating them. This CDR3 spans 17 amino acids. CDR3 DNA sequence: TGTGCCAGCAGCTTAGTAATCGGGGGGCCGGGTTCCCACGAGCAGTACTTC. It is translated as CASSLVIGGPGSHEQYF.

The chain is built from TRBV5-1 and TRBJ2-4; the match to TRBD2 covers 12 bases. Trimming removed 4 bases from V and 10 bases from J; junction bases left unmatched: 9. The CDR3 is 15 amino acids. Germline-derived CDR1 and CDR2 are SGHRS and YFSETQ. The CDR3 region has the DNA TGCGCCAGCAGCGAAACCGGGACTAGCGGGTTAATTCAGTACTTC. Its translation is CASSETGTSGLIQYF.

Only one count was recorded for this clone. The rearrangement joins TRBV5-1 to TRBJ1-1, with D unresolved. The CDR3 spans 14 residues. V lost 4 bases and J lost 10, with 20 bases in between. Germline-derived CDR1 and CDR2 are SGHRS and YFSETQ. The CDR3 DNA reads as TGCGCCAGCAGCCCTAACCTTGCTGAGCCGCGAGCTTTCTTT. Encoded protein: CASSPNLAEPRAFF.

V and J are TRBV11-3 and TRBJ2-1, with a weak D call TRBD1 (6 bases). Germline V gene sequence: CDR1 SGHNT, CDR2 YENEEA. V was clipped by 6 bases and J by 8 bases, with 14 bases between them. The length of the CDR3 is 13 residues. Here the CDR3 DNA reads TGTGCCAGCAGTTCTCAGGGGAGCGATGAGCAGTTCTTC. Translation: CASSSQGSDEQFF.